This is a list of T cell receptor beta chains from one sample in a study of T cell repertoires in cytomegalovirus infection. Each CDR3 protein is one row after TCRdb ran MiXCR on the reads. The table records 650,000 to 900,000 distinct CDR3 sequences, around a third of them present only once. For these receptors, no antigen is known. Source: cultured CD8+ T cells from PBMCs, taken from culture after CMV antigen stimulation. Receptor source: a human donor in good health (CMV status not recorded). Some clones in this sample may be carry-over from other donors' samples. The CDR3 runs from the conserved cysteine through the conserved F or W. D genes are given only for firm matches. Not every row has a clone size; where given, it reads once, few, many or a size class.

D gene	J gene	V gene	clone size	CDR3 protein	CDR3 DNA
TRBD2	TRBJ2-1	TRBV12-3/TRBV12-4	few	CASILSGGAHEQFF	TGTGCCAGCATCCTTAGCGGGGGGGCCCATGAGCAGTTCTTC
TRBD1	TRBJ1-2	TRBV19	.	CASSISPGQPYGYTF	TGTGCCAGTAGTATCTCTCCGGGACAGCCTTATGGCTACACCTTC
.	TRBJ1-5	TRBV10-2	few	CASSEWEGRGLYQPQHF	TGCGCCAGCAGTGAGTGGGAGGGCAGGGGATTGTATCAGCCCCAGCATTTT
.	TRBJ2-7	TRBV7-8	many	CASSLEEYEQYF	TGTGCCAGCAGCTTAGAGGAATACGAGCAGTACTTC
.	TRBJ2-4	TRBV18	.	CASSPRTDIQYF	TGTGCCAGCTCACCCAGGACAGACATTCAGTACTTC
.	TRBJ2-1	TRBV7-8	many	CASSVRGSVSSYNEQFF	TGTGCCAGCAGCGTCAGGGGAAGCGTGAGTTCCTACAATGAGCAGTTCTTC
TRBD2	TRBJ2-1	TRBV19	.	CASSLTSGGEQFF	TGTGCCAGTAGTCTGACTAGCGGGGGGGAGCAGTTCTTC
.	TRBJ2-5	TRBV25-1	.	CASSDRVGALRSFEETQYF	TGTGCCAGCAGTGATAGAGTGGGGGCGTTGAGGAGCTTTGAAGAGACCCAGTACTTC
TRBD1	TRBJ2-7	TRBV7-6	few	CASSLETGGITYEQYF	TGTGCCAGCAGCTTAGAGACAGGGGGCATTACTTACGAGCAGTACTTC
.	TRBJ2-3	TRBV7-6	few	CASSFGGTSDTQYF	TGTGCCAGCAGCTTTGGGGGTACCTCAGATACGCAGTATTTT
.	TRBJ1-1	TRBV7-3	many	CASSLRPPEAFF	TGTGCCAGCAGCTTAAGGCCTCCTGAAGCTTTCTTT
TRBD1	TRBJ2-2	TRBV19	few	CASSISQGAAGELFF	TGTGCCAGTAGTATTAGTCAGGGGGCTGCCGGGGAGCTGTTTTTT
.	TRBJ2-1	TRBV3-1	.	CASQKTWLGAGVYNEQFF	TGTGCCAGCCAAAAAACCTGGCTTGGGGCAGGAGTCTACAATGAGCAGTTCTTC
.	TRBJ2-3	TRBV6-1	few	CASKVMIDTQYF	TGTGCCAGCAAAGTTATGATAGATACGCAGTATTTT
TRBD1	TRBJ2-1	TRBV27	.	CASSLSAPQGVAYNEQFF	TGTGCCAGCAGTTTATCCGCGCCCCAGGGGGTAGCCTACAATGAGCAGTTCTTC
.	TRBJ2-1	TRBV11-2	.	CASSLPTGIHNEQFF	TGTGCCAGCAGTCTTCCTACAGGGATACACAATGAGCAGTTCTTC
.	TRBJ2-7	TRBV12-3/TRBV12-4	.	CASSTQVYEQYF	TGTGCCAGCAGTACACAGGTCTACGAGCAGTACTTC
.	TRBJ1-1	TRBV5-6	once	CASSLDSGFNTEAFF	TGTGCCAGCAGCTTGGATTCTGGGTTTAACACTGAAGCTTTCTTT
.	TRBJ1-5	TRBV15	.	CATSREVSGDQPQHF	TGTGCCACCAGCAGGGAGGTGAGTGGGGATCAGCCCCAGCATTTT
TRBD2	TRBJ2-3	TRBV7-2	many	CASSQLAGGLTDTQYF	TGTGCCAGCAGCCAACTAGCGGGGGGGCTCACAGATACGCAGTATTTT
.	TRBJ2-7	TRBV10-2	.	CASTLNSYEQYF	TGCGCCAGCACCCTCAACTCCTACGAGCAGTACTTC
.	TRBJ1-2	TRBV10-3	.	CAISEEGVDTF	TGTGCCATCAGTGAAGAGGGGGTAGACACCTTC
.	TRBJ1-5	TRBV10-3	.	CTISEWGAQAGGQPQHF	TGTACCATCAGTGAGTGGGGGGCGCAGGCAGGAGGTCAGCCCCAGCATTTT
TRBD1	TRBJ1-1	TRBV4-1	.	CASSREKWDREAEAFF	TGCGCCAGCAGCCGTGAAAAGTGGGACAGGGAGGCTGAAGCTTTCTTT
TRBD2	TRBJ2-3	TRBV4-1	.	CASSHNGGGAIDTQYF	TGCGCCAGCAGCCATAATGGCGGGGGGGCAATAGATACGCAGTATTTT
TRBD2	TRBJ2-1	TRBV12-3/TRBV12-4	.	CASSLGVAGPEQFF	TGTGCCAGCAGTCTAGGGGTAGCGGGGCCAGAGCAGTTCTTC
.	TRBJ2-2	TRBV4-1	.	CASSHLRGTGELFF	TGCGCCAGCAGCCACCTCCGCGGGACCGGGGAGCTGTTTTTT
.	TRBJ1-1	TRBV12-3/TRBV12-4	.	CASSFSSPATEAFF	TGTGCCAGCAGTTTTTCCAGCCCGGCTACTGAAGCTTTCTTT
.	TRBJ1-1	TRBV19	.	CASSIVHTDTEAFF	TGTGCCAGTAGTATAGTTCACACGGACACTGAAGCTTTCTTT
.	TRBJ1-4	TRBV7-6	.	CASSFNGEVREKLFF	TGTGCCAGCAGCTTCAACGGGGAGGTACGGGAAAAACTGTTTTTT
TRBD1	TRBJ1-4	TRBV7-9	.	CASRPGQAATNEKLFF	TGTGCCAGCAGACCAGGACAGGCTGCAACTAATGAAAAACTGTTTTTT
TRBD1	TRBJ2-4	TRBV7-6	many	CASSLVPPDRVKIKNIQYF	TGTGCCAGCAGCTTAGTCCCCCCGGACAGGGTGAAAATCAAAAACATTCAGTACTTC
.	TRBJ2-6	TRBV7-9	.	CASSSLGDSGANVLTF	TGTGCCAGCAGCTCCCTTGGCGACTCTGGGGCCAACGTCCTGACTTTC
.	TRBJ1-2	TRBV7-2	many	CASLLSLDIGAGYTF	TGTGCCAGCCTCCTATCCCTTGACATCGGCGCTGGCTACACCTTC
TRBD1	TRBJ1-2	TRBV4-1	few	CASSLQGRNGYTF	TGCGCCAGCAGCCTACAGGGGCGGAATGGCTACACCTTC
.	TRBJ1-5	TRBV20-1	.	CSAIQALYSNQPQHF	TGCAGTGCGATTCAGGCCCTATATAGCAATCAGCCCCAGCATTTT
.	TRBJ1-5	TRBV24-1	.	CATSAGGVDRGNQPQHF	TGTGCCACCAGTGCCGGAGGGGTTGACAGAGGCAATCAGCCCCAGCATTTT
.	TRBJ1-1	TRBV5-6	.	CASSLVVIRDKGDTEAFF	TGTGCCAGCAGCTTGGTAGTGATAAGGGACAAAGGGGACACTGAAGCTTTCTTT
TRBD2	TRBJ2-3	TRBV7-9	few	CASSLLAGGPGDTQYF	TGTGCCAGCAGCTTACTAGCGGGGGGACCGGGCGATACGCAGTATTTT
TRBD2	TRBJ2-7	TRBV12-3/TRBV12-4	few	CASSTTSGGGPYYEQYF	TGTGCCAGCAGTACCACTAGCGGGGGGGGCCCTTACTACGAGCAGTACTTC
.	TRBJ1-5	TRBV9	.	CASSRGVGIGNQPQHF	TGTGCCAGCAGCCGAGGGGTTGGGATCGGCAATCAGCCCCAGCATTTT
.	TRBJ2-2	TRBV6-5	few	CASSYLEGGTGELFF	TGTGCCAGCAGTTACTTGGAGGGTGGTACCGGGGAGCTGTTTTTT
.	TRBJ2-1	TRBV7-2	many	CASSPEDSYNEQFF	TGTGCCAGCAGCCCCGAGGACAGTTACAATGAGCAGTTCTTC
.	TRBJ1-2	TRBV6-1	few	CASRQDWDYGYTF	TGTGCCAGCAGACAAGACTGGGACTATGGCTACACCTTC
.	TRBJ1-6	TRBV5-6	few	CASSFGREGSPLHF	TGTGCCAGCAGCTTTGGTAGGGAAGGGTCACCCCTCCACTTT